The rows below give T cell receptor beta chains drawn from one sample of a study of T-cell reconstitution after alpha-beta-depleted transplantation in children. TCRdb re-called the PCR reads with MiXCR, one entry per CDR3 protein. This table has around 300,000 distinct CDR3 sequences, roughly 9.1% appearing once. This material consisted of PBMCs, taken before TCRalphabeta/CD19-depleted stem cell transplant. The receptor set was obtained from a boy less than two years old with acute myeloid leukemia, due to receive a stem cell transplant. The CDR3 runs from the conserved cysteine through the conserved F or W. Fields, in order: D gene, J gene, clone size, V gene, CDR3 protein, CDR3 DNA. The D gene is left open where the match is weak. The size entry is marked missing in some rows and otherwise reads once, few, many or a size class.

TRBD2 | TRBJ2-1 | NA | TRBV12-3/TRBV12-4 | CASSLSGRNYNEQFF | TGTGCCAGCAGTTTAAGCGGGAGGAACTACAATGAGCAGTTCTTC
NA | TRBJ2-5 | many | TRBV5-1 | CASSSLGRETQYF | TGCGCCAGCAGCTCGTTAGGGAGGGAGACCCAGTACTTC
NA | TRBJ2-1 | many | TRBV5-1 | CASSLEVDYNEQFF | TGCGCCAGCAGCTTGGAAGTCGATTACAATGAGCAGTTCTTC
NA | TRBJ2-7 | many | TRBV11-2 | CASSFPHSYEQYF | TGTGCCAGCAGCTTTCCTCATTCCTACGAGCAGTACTTC
TRBD1 | TRBJ2-1 | many | TRBV6-5 | CASRGGQGAMNEQFF | TGTGCCAGCAGGGGTGGCCAGGGGGCTATGAATGAGCAGTTCTTC
TRBD1 | TRBJ2-2 | many | TRBV28 | CASSWRQGRDGELFF | TGTGCCAGCAGCTGGAGACAGGGACGCGACGGGGAGCTGTTTTTT
NA | TRBJ1-2 | NA | TRBV20-1 | CSVFVDGGYTF | TGCAGTGTTTTCGTTGACGGAGGCTACACCTTC
NA | TRBJ1-3 | NA | TRBV6-1 | CASSPTGPRSGNTIYF | TGTGCCAGCAGCCCAACAGGGCCCCGCTCTGGAAACACCATATATTTT
TRBD2 | TRBJ2-1 | NA | TRBV7-6 | CASSLIGLAAYNEQFF | TGTGCCAGCAGCTTAATCGGACTAGCCGCATACAATGAGCAGTTCTTC
NA | TRBJ2-7 | few | TRBV4-1 | CASSQHSSRLSYEQYF | TGCGCCAGCAGCCAACACAGCTCACGTCTATCCTACGAGCAGTACTTC
NA | TRBJ2-7 | many | TRBV12-3/TRBV12-4 | CASSLRAQGNYEQYF | TGTGCCAGCAGTTTAAGGGCCCAGGGGAACTACGAGCAGTACTTC
TRBD2 | TRBJ2-7 | many | TRBV12-3/TRBV12-4 | CASSLLAGEIYEQYF | TGTGCCAGCAGTCTACTAGCGGGAGAAATCTACGAGCAGTACTTC
NA | TRBJ2-6 | many | TRBV14 | CASSQDRTGANVLTF | TGTGCCAGCAGCCAAGATCGTACTGGGGCCAACGTCCTGACTTTC
TRBD1 | TRBJ1-4 | few | TRBV7-6 | CASSLAWRDRGGEKLFF | TGTGCCAGCAGCTTAGCGTGGAGGGACAGGGGTGGCGAAAAACTGTTTTTT
TRBD1 | TRBJ2-1 | many | TRBV24-1 | CATSADRDSWWFF | TGTGCCACCAGTGCGGACAGGGACTCTTGGTGGTTCTTC
TRBD2 | TRBJ2-5 | many | TRBV29-1 | CSVGEVVGGAWETQYF | TGCAGCGTTGGCGAGGTGGTCGGGGGGGCATGGGAGACCCAGTACTTC
TRBD2 | TRBJ2-7 | many | TRBV28 | CASRLSGGVYEQYF | TGTGCCAGCAGACTTAGCGGGGGAGTGTACGAGCAGTACTTC
NA | TRBJ2-5 | few | TRBV7-9 | CASSFREKTQYF | TGTGCCAGCAGCTTTAGGGAGAAGACCCAGTACTTC
NA | TRBJ2-3 | few | TRBV5-1 | CASSSPLPISPRTDTQYF | TGCGCCAGCAGCTCCCCACTCCCGATATCCCCGAGGACAGATACGCAGTATTTT
NA | TRBJ2-6 | NA | TRBV11-3 | CASSVASSGANVLTF | TGTGCCAGCAGCGTAGCCTCCTCTGGGGCCAACGTCCTGACTTTC
TRBD1 | TRBJ2-7 | NA | TRBV5-1 | CASSLGDRPSPTYEQYF | TGCGCCAGCAGCCTAGGGGACAGACCCTCACCAACCTACGAGCAGTACTTC
NA | TRBJ2-1 | few | TRBV5-1 | CASSFLGGNEQFF | TGCGCCAGCAGCTTTTTGGGGGGCAATGAGCAGTTCTTC
NA | TRBJ2-1 | few | TRBV28 | CAMGPGLQYNEQFF | TGTGCCATGGGCCCGGGGCTTCAATACAATGAGCAGTTCTTC
NA | TRBJ2-5 | many | TRBV4-2 | CASSQEDVPIQETQYF | TGTGCCAGCAGCCAAGAAGACGTCCCCATCCAAGAGACCCAGTACTTC
TRBD2 | TRBJ2-1 | many | TRBV5-1 | CASRPGLADQNEQFF | TGCGCCAGCAGACCTGGACTAGCCGACCAGAATGAGCAGTTCTTC
TRBD1 | TRBJ1-5 | medium-sized | TRBV5-1 | CASSLGGGSNQPQHF | TGCGCCAGCAGCCTGGGAGGGGGCAGCAATCAGCCCCAGCATTTT
NA | TRBJ2-3 | many | TRBV11-2 | CASSLGPSPDQFRTDTQYF | TGTGCCAGCAGCTTAGGACCCTCCCCCGACCAATTTCGCACAGATACGCAGTATTTT
TRBD2 | TRBJ2-5 | few | TRBV5-4 | CASSSGLAYETQYF | TGTGCCAGCAGCTCCGGACTAGCGTACGAGACCCAGTACTTC
NA | TRBJ2-7 | many | TRBV5-1 | CASSSPGRGDYEQYF | TGCGCCAGCAGCTCTCCTGGACGGGGTGACTACGAGCAGTACTTC
NA | TRBJ2-7 | many | TRBV5-1 | CASKGPSSYEQYF | TGCGCCAGCAAAGGACCCAGCTCCTACGAGCAGTACTTC
TRBD1 | TRBJ1-4 | many | TRBV28 | CASSTNNRGKLFF | TGTGCCAGCAGTACCAATAACAGGGGAAAACTGTTTTTT
TRBD2 | TRBJ2-3 | many | TRBV9 | CASSVEGGITDTQYF | TGTGCCAGCAGCGTGGAGGGAGGGATCACAGATACGCAGTATTTT
TRBD2 | TRBJ2-1 | few | TRBV28 | CASSRLAGIDIEQFF | TGTGCCAGCAGTAGGCTAGCGGGAATAGACATTGAGCAGTTCTTC
NA | TRBJ2-2 | many | TRBV20-1 | CSARDQATPNTGELFF | TGCAGTGCTAGAGATCAGGCTACCCCGAACACCGGGGAGCTGTTTTTT
TRBD1 | TRBJ2-5 | many | TRBV29-1 | CSVEANDREETQYF | TGCAGCGTTGAGGCGAACGACAGGGAAGAGACCCAGTACTTC
NA | TRBJ2-2 | NA | TRBV7-3 | CASSLSLTGELFF | TGTGCCAGCAGCTTAAGCCTAACGGGGGAGCTGTTTTTT
NA | TRBJ1-1 | few | TRBV18 | CASSPKTENTEAFF | TGTGCCAGCTCACCGAAGACAGAGAACACTGAAGCTTTCTTT
TRBD2 | TRBJ2-7 | many | TRBV20-1 | CSARIGLALYEQYF | TGCAGTGCTAGGATCGGACTAGCGCTCTACGAGCAGTACTTC
NA | TRBJ2-2 | many | TRBV29-1 | CSVHGGGELFF | TGCAGCGTCCATGGGGGCGGGGAGCTGTTTTTT
NA | TRBJ2-5 | many | TRBV29-1 | CSFEQETQYF | TGCAGCTTTGAACAGGAGACCCAGTACTTC